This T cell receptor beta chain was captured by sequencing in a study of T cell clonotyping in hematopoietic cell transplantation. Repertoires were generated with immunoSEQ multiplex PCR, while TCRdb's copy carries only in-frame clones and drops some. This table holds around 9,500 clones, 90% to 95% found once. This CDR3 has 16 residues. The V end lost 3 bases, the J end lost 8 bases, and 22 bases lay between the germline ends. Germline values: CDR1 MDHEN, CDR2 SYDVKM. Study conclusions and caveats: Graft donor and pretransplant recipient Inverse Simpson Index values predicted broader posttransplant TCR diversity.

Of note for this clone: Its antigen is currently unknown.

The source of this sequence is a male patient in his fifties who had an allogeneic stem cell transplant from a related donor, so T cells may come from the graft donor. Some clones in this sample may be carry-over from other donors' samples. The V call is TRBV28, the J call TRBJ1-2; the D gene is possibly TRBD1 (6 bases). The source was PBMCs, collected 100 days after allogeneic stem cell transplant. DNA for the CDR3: TGTGCCAGCAGTTTCCTTCTACAGGGATTTTTCTCGGGCTACACCTTC. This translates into CASSFLLQGFFSGYTF.